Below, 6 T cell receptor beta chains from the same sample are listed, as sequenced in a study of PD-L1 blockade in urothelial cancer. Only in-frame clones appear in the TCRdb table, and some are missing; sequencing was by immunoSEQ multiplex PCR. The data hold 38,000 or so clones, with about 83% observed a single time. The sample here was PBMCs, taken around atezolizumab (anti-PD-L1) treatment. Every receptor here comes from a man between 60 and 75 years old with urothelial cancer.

For the CDR3, the DNA is TGTGCCAGCAGCCTGACTAGCGGGCAGCAGTACTTC. Encoded protein: CASSLTSGQQYF. The chain has TRBV7-2 and TRBJ2-7, with 10 bases lining up with TRBD2. The CDR3 loop spans 12 amino acids. V lost 5 bases, J lost 8 bases, and 3 bases stayed unmatched. Germline V CDR1 and CDR2: SGHTA, FQGNSA.

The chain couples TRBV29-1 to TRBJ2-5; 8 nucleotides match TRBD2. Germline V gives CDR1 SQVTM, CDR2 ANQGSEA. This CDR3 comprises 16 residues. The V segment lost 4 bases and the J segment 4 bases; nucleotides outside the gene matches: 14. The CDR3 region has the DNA TGCAGCGTTGGGAACTCCGGGGGGGGAGGCGGAGAGACCCAGTACTTC. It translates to CSVGNSGGGGGETQYF.

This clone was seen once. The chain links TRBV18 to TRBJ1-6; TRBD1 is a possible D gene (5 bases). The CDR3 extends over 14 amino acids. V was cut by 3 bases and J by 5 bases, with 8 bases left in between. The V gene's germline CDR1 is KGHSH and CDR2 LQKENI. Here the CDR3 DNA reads TGTGCCAGCTCACCCCGGGGGGATAATTCACCCCTCCACTTT. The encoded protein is CASSPRGDNSPLHF.

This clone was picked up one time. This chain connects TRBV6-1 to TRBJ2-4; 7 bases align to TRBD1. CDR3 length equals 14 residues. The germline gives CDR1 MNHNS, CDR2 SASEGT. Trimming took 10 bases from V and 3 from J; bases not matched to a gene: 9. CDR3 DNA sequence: TGTGCCACCTCCGGGACAGAGCTCAAAAACATTCAGTACTTC. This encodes CATSGTELKNIQYF.

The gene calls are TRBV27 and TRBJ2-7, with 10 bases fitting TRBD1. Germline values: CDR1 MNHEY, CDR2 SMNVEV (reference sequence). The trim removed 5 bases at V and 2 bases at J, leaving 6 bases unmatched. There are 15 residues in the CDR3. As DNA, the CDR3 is TGTGCCAGCAGTAGACAGGGGGCGCAGGCCTACGAGCAGTACTTC. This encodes CASSRQGAQAYEQYF.

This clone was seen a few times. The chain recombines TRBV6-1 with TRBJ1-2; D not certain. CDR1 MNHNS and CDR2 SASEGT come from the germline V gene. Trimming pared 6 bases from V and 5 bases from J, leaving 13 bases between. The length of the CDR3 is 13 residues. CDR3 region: CASRTELEYGYTF. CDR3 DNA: TGTGCCAGCAGAACGGAGCTGGAGTATGGCTACACCTTC.